These T cell receptor beta chains were read from a single sample in a study of cytomegalovirus exposure and HLA in healthy donors. Repertoires were generated with immunoSEQ multiplex PCR, while TCRdb's copy carries only in-frame clones and drops some. The data hold under 150,000 clones, with around four fifths observed a single time. The sequenced sample consisted of PBMCs. The receptors were sampled from a human donor in good health. The CDR3 runs from the conserved cysteine through the conserved F or W. D genes are given only for firm matches. Clone size is not always given. Where it is, it says once, few, many or a class for expanded clones.

J gene	V gene	clone size	D gene	CDR3 DNA	CDR3 protein
TRBJ1-2	TRBV4-2	once	TRBD1	TGTGCCAGCAGCCCACCTCCGGGCTTACAGGGGAACTATGGCTACACCTTC	CASSPPPGLQGNYGYTF
TRBJ1-5	TRBV7-6	NA	NA	TGTGCCAGCAGTCCTGGGACACCCTTCAATCAGCCCCAGCATTTT	CASSPGTPFNQPQHF
TRBJ2-7	TRBV10-3	NA	TRBD1	TGTGCCATCAGAAGGACCGGGACAGCCTCCTACGAGCAGTACTTC	CAIRRTGTASYEQYF
TRBJ1-3	TRBV10-3	few	NA	TGTGCCATCAGTGAGGTAGCAGTCGGGTCTGGAAACACCATATATTTT	CAISEVAVGSGNTIYF
TRBJ1-2	TRBV11-2	once	NA	TGTGCCAGCAGCTTAGATTACGGGTTGTGGGGCTACACCTTC	CASSLDYGLWGYTF
TRBJ2-1	TRBV28	few	NA	TGTGCCAGCAGACCACCCGGCTACAATGAGCAGTTCTTC	CASRPPGYNEQFF
TRBJ2-7	TRBV5-6	NA	NA	TGTGCCAGCAGCTTCCCCGGGAGTCTCTTGGACGAGCAGTACTTC	CASSFPGSLLDEQYF
TRBJ1-6	TRBV2	NA	NA	TGTGCCAGCAGAAACAGGGTTGCGGCTTCACCCCTCCACTTT	CASRNRVAASPLHF
TRBJ2-3	TRBV9	NA	TRBD2	TGTGCCAGCAGCGGACGCGGGGGGGGCACAGATACGCAGTATTTT	CASSGRGGGTDTQYF
TRBJ2-5	TRBV6-5	NA	NA	TGTGCCAGCAGTTACGGTCGGCGGAGGGAAGAGACCCAGTACTTC	CASSYGRRREETQYF
TRBJ1-2	TRBV28	NA	TRBD1	TGTGCCAGCAGTTTATGGTCGTTCGGACAGGGCTCGAGTGGCTACACCTTC	CASSLWSFGQGSSGYTF
TRBJ1-1	TRBV2	NA	NA	TGTGCCAGCAGCTTATTTGCGGGGCTGGCTGAAGCTTTCTTT	CASSLFAGLAEAFF
TRBJ2-5	TRBV29-1	NA	NA	TGCAGCGTTAGCAACGGAGGACAAGAGACCCAGTACTTC	CSVSNGGQETQYF
TRBJ1-5	TRBV6-1	NA	NA	TGTGCCAGCAGTACAGGGTACGGCAATCAGCCCCAGCATTTT	CASSTGYGNQPQHF
TRBJ2-5	TRBV2	once	TRBD2	TGTGCCAGCAGTGATGAGGGACTAGCCGAACAAGAGACCCAGTACTTC	CASSDEGLAEQETQYF
TRBJ1-2	TRBV7-9	NA	NA	TGTGCCAGCAGCCCCCTCTCGGGGGTGGACTATGGCTACACCTTC	CASSPLSGVDYGYTF
TRBJ1-2	TRBV27	NA	TRBD1	TGTGCCAGCAGCAAACAGGGGGCAAACAACTATGGCTACACCTTC	CASSKQGANNYGYTF
TRBJ1-2	TRBV5-4	NA	NA	TGTGCCAGCAGCTTGGTAGGGACACCGCTCTATGGCTACACCTTC	CASSLVGTPLYGYTF
TRBJ2-3	TRBV10-1	NA	TRBD1	TGCGCCAGCAGTGATTCTCGACAGGGTTCAGATACGCAGTATTTT	CASSDSRQGSDTQYF
TRBJ2-1	TRBV4-1	NA	NA	TGCGCCAGCGCCACCCCGCAGTATGAGCAGTTCTTC	CASATPQYEQFF
TRBJ1-1	TRBV2	NA	NA	TGTGCCAGCCCACAGGGAGGGGCGGCTTTCTTT	CASPQGGAAFF
TRBJ2-3	TRBV5-1	NA	NA	TGCGCCAGCAGTCCCCCTGTAGCAGATACGCAGTATTTT	CASSPPVADTQYF
TRBJ1-1	TRBV15	NA	NA	TGTGCCACCAGTAGAGATCCAGAGAACACTGAAGCTTTCTTT	CATSRDPENTEAFF
TRBJ2-5	TRBV6-6	NA	NA	TGTGCCAGCAGCCCACAAAACGGGGATTCAGGGACCCAGTACTTC	CASSPQNGDSGTQYF
TRBJ1-5	TRBV6-6	NA	TRBD1	TGTGCCGGCAGCGAACAGGGGAGTCAGCCCCAGCATTTT	CAGSEQGSQPQHF
TRBJ1-2	TRBV28	NA	NA	TGTGCCAGCAGTCCTCCGGGACACCGATACTCCTATGGCTACACCTTC	CASSPPGHRYSYGYTF
TRBJ2-3	TRBV5-6	NA	TRBD2	TGTGCCAGCAGCTGGGGGGGAACAGATACGCAGTATTTT	CASSWGGTDTQYF
TRBJ1-2	TRBV10-3	NA	NA	TGTGCCATCAGTGAAGGCAGGAGGGCCTATCGATACACCTTC	CAISEGRRAYRYTF
TRBJ1-1	TRBV7-9	NA	TRBD1	TGTGCCAGCAGAGGCCTGACAGGGCTTAACACTGAAGCTTTCTTT	CASRGLTGLNTEAFF
TRBJ2-5	TRBV19	NA	TRBD1	TGTGCCAGTAGGACCGGGACAGGGGGCCAAGAGACCCAGTACTTC	CASRTGTGGQETQYF
TRBJ1-2	TRBV6-5	once	NA	TGTGCCAGCAGTAGGGAGGCTAACTATGGCTACACCTTC	CASSREANYGYTF
TRBJ2-7	TRBV28	NA	TRBD1	TGTGCCAGCAGCAGTACAGGGGGCGCTTTCCGGGTCCACGAGCAGTACTTC	CASSSTGGAFRVHEQYF
TRBJ2-2	TRBV5-6	NA	NA	TGTGCCAGCAGCTTGGCTGGGGAGCTGTTTTTT	CASSLAGELFF
TRBJ2-7	TRBV6-5	NA	TRBD2	TGTGCCAGCAGGGAGGGACTAGCGGATTACGAGCAGTACTTC	CASREGLADYEQYF
TRBJ2-5	TRBV10-1	NA	NA	TGCGCCAGCAGTGTACTAGTCGGTGTGGAGACCCAGTACTTC	CASSVLVGVETQYF
TRBJ2-5	TRBV6-6	NA	TRBD2	TGTGCCAGCAGAACGCGGGGGGGAGAAACCCAGTACTTC	CASRTRGGETQYF
TRBJ2-2	TRBV19	few	NA	TGTGCCAGTAGTATAGATCAGAACACCGGGGAGCTGTTTTTT	CASSIDQNTGELFF
TRBJ2-5	TRBV28	NA	NA	TGTGCCAGCAGTTTCATTCCAGGGCGCTTCCAAGAGACCCAGTACTTC	CASSFIPGRFQETQYF
TRBJ2-3	TRBV7-2	NA	TRBD2	TGTGCCAGCAGTAAGGCCGGGGGGGCTGGAGATACGCAGTATTTT	CASSKAGGAGDTQYF
TRBJ2-1	TRBV7-9	NA	NA	TGTGCCAGCAGGGGGGGAGCCGTGGGGAATGAGCAGTTCTTC	CASRGGAVGNEQFF
TRBJ2-4	TRBV6-1	NA	NA	TGTGCCAGCAGTGAACCACAGGGAACCAAAAACATTCAGTACTTC	CASSEPQGTKNIQYF
TRBJ2-3	TRBV28	NA	TRBD2	TGTGCCAGCAGTTTCGGACTAGCGGGGGTAAACACAGATACGCAGTATTTT	CASSFGLAGVNTDTQYF
TRBJ2-1	TRBV5-5	NA	NA	TGTGCCAGCGTCCTAGAGGTCGGCGAGCAGTTCTTC	CASVLEVGEQFF
TRBJ2-7	TRBV19	NA	NA	TGTGCCAGTATCGGCCAGGGCTCCTACGAGCAGTACTTC	CASIGQGSYEQYF
TRBJ1-1	TRBV7-3	NA	TRBD1	TGTGCCAGCAGCTCAGGGGGCGTGAACACTGAAGCTTTCTTT	CASSSGGVNTEAFF
TRBJ2-7	TRBV28	NA	TRBD1	TGTGCCAGCAGTTCGCCCTCAAACAGGGGGCTAAGTTCCTACGAGCAGTACTTC	CASSSPSNRGLSSYEQYF
TRBJ2-5	TRBV6-1	NA	TRBD1	TGTGCCAGCAGTGAAAGAGGACAGGGCCCCCAAGAGACCCAGTACTTC	CASSERGQGPQETQYF
TRBJ2-1	TRBV19	NA	TRBD1	TGTGCCAGTAGGACGACAGGGGGCGGCACGGGGAATGAGCAGTTCTTC	CASRTTGGGTGNEQFF
TRBJ1-2	TRBV27	NA	NA	TGTGCCAGCAGTTTATTCGGCGGCGGCTATGGCTACACCTTC	CASSLFGGGYGYTF
TRBJ2-7	TRBV6-1	once	NA	TGTGCCAGCAGTCTCCACAGGGTTCAATACGAGCAGTACTTC	CASSLHRVQYEQYF
TRBJ2-2	TRBV9	NA	NA	TGTGCCAGCAGCGTAGCCGGCGGTCGCGCGGAGCTGTTTTTT	CASSVAGGRAELFF
TRBJ2-7	TRBV9	once	TRBD2	TGTGCCAGCAGCGTAGATCTCAGCGGGGGGCCCTACGAGCAGTACTTC	CASSVDLSGGPYEQYF
TRBJ1-5	TRBV7-9	NA	NA	TGTGCCAGCAGCCCAGAGGGTACGGGAAATCAGCCCCAGCATTTT	CASSPEGTGNQPQHF
TRBJ1-3	TRBV5-6	once	TRBD1	TGTGCCAGCAGCTTGATAGGGACAGGGGACTTGTTTGGAAACACCATATATTTT	CASSLIGTGDLFGNTIYF
TRBJ2-7	TRBV5-1	NA	TRBD1	TGCGCCAGCAGCCCCGGACAGGGAGGCTACGAGCAGTACTTC	CASSPGQGGYEQYF
TRBJ2-7	TRBV9	NA	NA	TGTGCCAGCAGCGTAGAACCCAGGGGCGGTTACGAGCAGTACTTC	CASSVEPRGGYEQYF
TRBJ2-7	TRBV27	NA	TRBD2	TGTGCCAGCAGTTTGCGACTAGCGGGGTTTTACGAGCAGTACTTC	CASSLRLAGFYEQYF
TRBJ1-5	TRBV5-5	once	NA	TGTGCCAGCAGCCCCGGACAGCGGGGGAGCAATCAGCCCCAGCATTTT	CASSPGQRGSNQPQHF
TRBJ2-1	TRBV6-4	NA	NA	TGTGCCAGCAGTTCCGATAGTTTCCCCGCTAAACCCAGGTTGTACAATGAGCAGTTCTTC	CASSSDSFPAKPRLYNEQFF